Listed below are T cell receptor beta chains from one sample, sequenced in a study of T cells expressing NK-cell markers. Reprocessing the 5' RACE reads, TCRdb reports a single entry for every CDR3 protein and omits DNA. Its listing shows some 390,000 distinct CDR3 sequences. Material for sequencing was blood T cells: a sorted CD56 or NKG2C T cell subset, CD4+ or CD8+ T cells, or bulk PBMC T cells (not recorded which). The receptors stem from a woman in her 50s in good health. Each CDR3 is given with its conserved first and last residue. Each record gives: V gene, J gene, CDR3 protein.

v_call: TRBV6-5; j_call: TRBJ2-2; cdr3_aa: CASSPDRAITGELFF
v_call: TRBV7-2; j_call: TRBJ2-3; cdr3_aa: CASPRTGRVTDTQYF
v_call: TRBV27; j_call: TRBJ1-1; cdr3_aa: CASADTRNRGRAFF
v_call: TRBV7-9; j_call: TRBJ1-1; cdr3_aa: CASSLGGWRGLQAFF
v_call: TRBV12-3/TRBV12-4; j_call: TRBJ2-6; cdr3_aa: CASSQRMGEAGANVLTF
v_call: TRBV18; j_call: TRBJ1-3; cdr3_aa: CASSPRTNSGNTIYF
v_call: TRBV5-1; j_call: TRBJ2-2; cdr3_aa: CASSAGTPGQGFTGELFF
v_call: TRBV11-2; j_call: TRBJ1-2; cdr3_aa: CASSTNRVPNYGYTF
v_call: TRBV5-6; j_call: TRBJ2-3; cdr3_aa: CASSRTSWNASTDTQYF
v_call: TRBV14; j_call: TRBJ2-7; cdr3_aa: CASSQAKWGEQYF
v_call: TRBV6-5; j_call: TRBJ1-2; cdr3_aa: CASSSLPVSGYTF
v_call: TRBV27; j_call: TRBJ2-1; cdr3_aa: CASKWDGSYNEQFF